Listed here is a single TCR beta chain. Its specificity is unknown. Data came from immunoSEQ multiplex PCR; TCRdb stores just in-frame clones and leaves some out. The profile shows about 16,000 clones, around 85% of them singletons. The sample is drawn from a study of PD-1 blockade in classical Hodgkin lymphoma. Study-wide findings and caveats: By C4D1, CD4+ diversity increased significantly, especially in complete responders. Those starting nivolumab under 1 year post-ASCT were excluded. Baseline TCR diversity was reportedly lower in newly diagnosed patients than in healthy donors. It was reported as lower still in relapsed/refractory patients. Newly diagnosed and completely responding patients shared comparable baseline diversity.

Each of the patients experienced relapse following autologous stem cell transplantation, and their brentuximab vedotin exposure differed. The CD4+ T cells used were purified from thawed PBMCs through magnetic negative selection. Sequenced material: CD4+ T cells from blood, taken at baseline. This clonotype originated in a human donor with classical Hodgkin lymphoma.

The CDR3 loop is CASSLTFTSGVHGELFF. As DNA, the CDR3 is TGTGCCAGCAGCTTAACGTTCACCAGCGGGGTACACGGGGAGCTGTTTTTT. V gene TRBV7-3 combines with J gene TRBJ2-2; 7 nucleotides line up with TRBD2. The germline V gene encodes CDR1 SGHTA and CDR2 FQGTGA. The V and J ends lost 0 bases and 7 bases, in that order; junction bases with no gene match: 11. The CDR3 runs to 17 residues.